The 3 T cell receptor beta chains below come from one sample, sequenced in a study of blood T cell repertoires in COVID-19. Here immunoSEQ multiplex PCR was the method, and the copy in TCRdb shows in-frame clones only, minus some. The repertoire holds 200,000 to 250,000 clones, approximately 86% seen once, with around a tenth in the top ten. Material for sequencing was PBMCs or T cells enriched from blood (not recorded which). The source of these receptors is a man aged 18 to 30 with acute COVID-19.

V gene TRBV2 combines with J gene TRBJ2-1; no firm D call. V was cut by 7 bases and J by 0 bases, with 10 bases left in between. There are 14 residues in the CDR3. CDR1 is SNHLY and CDR2 is FYNNEI in the germline V gene. The CDR3 coding sequence is TGTGCCAGCATATTTTGGGCCTCCTACAATGAGCAGTTCTTC. As protein: CASIFWASYNEQFF.

The J gene is TRBJ2-2, the V gene TRBV30, with TRBD1 matching 8 bases. The CDR3 has 15 residues. Per the germline V gene, CDR1 is GTSNPN and CDR2 is SVGIG (reference sequence). Germline trimming cut 5 bases from V and 3 bases from J; bases unmatched to any gene: 8. DNA for the CDR3: TGTGCCTGGGAGGGGCAGGGGGCCCACACCGGGGAGCTGTTTTTT. It codes for CAWEGQGAHTGELFF.

This chain connects TRBV24-1 to TRBJ1-2; 7 bases line up with TRBD1. J lost 3 bases, V lost 3 bases, and 0 bases had no gene match. The CDR3 contains 13 residues. Germline values: CDR1 KGHDR, CDR2 SFDVKD. CDR3 DNA sequence: TGTGCCACCAGTGATGACAGGGACTATGGCTACACCTTC. Translated: CATSDDRDYGYTF.